This TCR beta chain was sequenced during a study of cytomegalovirus exposure and HLA in healthy donors. Overall study: Counted in an early data release were roughly 87 million unique TCRs from HLA-typed donors.

Nominally healthy donors provided the samples, though records likely missed some immune exposures. This clone was detected a few times. Its antigen is not known. This PCR relied on a set of 60 Vbeta primers and 13 Jbeta primers. Method: immunoSEQ multiplex PCR; TCRdb's copy keeps in-frame clones and lacks some. This table holds 35,000 to 45,000 clones, approximately 78% found once. General study points: Upon later analysis, HLA-associated TCR beta chains proved more clonally expanded than other, equally common chains. There were approximately 150 TCR beta chains listed as cytomegalovirus-associated.

CDR3 length equals 14 residues. Germline V CDR1 and CDR2: SGHVS, FNYEAQ. Trimming shortened V by 8 bases and J by 4 bases, and 18 bases separated the two germline ends. This chain connects TRBV7-6 to TRBJ2-7; a possible D gene is TRBD2 (5 bases). This receptor was obtained from a woman under 40 in good health and CMV-seronegative. Material for sequencing was PBMCs. The CDR3 sequence: CASRLRTGDYEQYF. The CDR3 coding sequence is TGTGCCAGCCGCCTTCGGACTGGGGATTACGAGCAGTACTTC.